This T cell receptor (beta chain) originates from a study of CD8+CD57+ T cells in acquired aplastic anemia. This clonotype was observed once. Its specificity is not known. Genomic DNA, serving as template, underwent TCR beta VDJ and CDR3 profiling. Via MiXCR, TCRdb re-called the reads, giving one row per CDR3 protein. The table includes approximately 220,000 distinct CDR3 sequences, 40% to 50% detected once. Study findings and constraints: A significant difference in CD8+ Simpson's diversity between patients and controls was not found.

Patients who underwent sequencing had shown CD8+CD57+ cell expansion by flow cytometry. Patients were therapy-naive when their blood was sampled. Sequencing input: sorted CD4+, CD8+, or CD8+CD57+ T cells (not recorded which) from PBMCs. This TCR came from a human donor with aplastic anemia.

The CDR3 DNA reads TGCGCCAGCAGCCCCTTGGGGGGGGCAGATACGCAGTATTTT. Amino acids: CASSPLGGADTQYF. V is TRBV4-3 and J is TRBJ2-3; 7 positions agree with TRBD2. CDR1 is LGHNA and CDR2 is YSLEER in the germline V gene. V was clipped by 4 bases and J by 4 bases; unmatched bases: 5. This CDR3 is 14 amino acids long.